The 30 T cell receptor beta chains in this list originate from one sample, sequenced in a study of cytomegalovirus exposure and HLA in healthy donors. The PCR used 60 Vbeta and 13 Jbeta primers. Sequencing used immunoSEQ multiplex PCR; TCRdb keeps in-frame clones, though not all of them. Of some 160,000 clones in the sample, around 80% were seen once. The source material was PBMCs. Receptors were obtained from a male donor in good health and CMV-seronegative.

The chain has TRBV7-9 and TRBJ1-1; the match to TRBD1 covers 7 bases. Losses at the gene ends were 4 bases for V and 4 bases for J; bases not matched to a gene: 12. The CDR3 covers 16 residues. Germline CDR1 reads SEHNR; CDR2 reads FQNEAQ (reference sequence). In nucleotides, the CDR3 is TGTGCCAGCAGCTCCACAGGGGCCGGGAGAGGCACTGAAGCTTTCTTT. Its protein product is CASSSTGAGRGTEAFF.

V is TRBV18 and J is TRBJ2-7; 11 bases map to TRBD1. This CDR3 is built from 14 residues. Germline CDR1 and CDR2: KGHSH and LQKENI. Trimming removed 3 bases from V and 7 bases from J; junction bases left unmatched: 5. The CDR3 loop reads CASSPTGTGGEQYF. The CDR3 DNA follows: TGTGCCAGCTCACCCACAGGGACAGGGGGTGAGCAGTACTTC.

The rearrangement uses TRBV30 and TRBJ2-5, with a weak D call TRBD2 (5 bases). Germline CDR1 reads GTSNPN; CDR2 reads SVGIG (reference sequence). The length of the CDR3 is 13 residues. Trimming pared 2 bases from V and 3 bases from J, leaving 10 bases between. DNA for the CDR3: TGTGCCTGGAGTCGGAGGCAGAAAGAGACCCAGTACTTC. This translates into CAWSRRQKETQYF.

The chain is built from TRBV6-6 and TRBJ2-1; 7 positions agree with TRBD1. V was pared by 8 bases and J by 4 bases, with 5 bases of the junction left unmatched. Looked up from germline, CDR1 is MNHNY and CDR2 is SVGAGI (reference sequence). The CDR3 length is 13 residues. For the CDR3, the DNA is TGTGCCAGCGGAAGGGGACAGTACAATGAGCAGTTCTTC. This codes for CASGRGQYNEQFF.

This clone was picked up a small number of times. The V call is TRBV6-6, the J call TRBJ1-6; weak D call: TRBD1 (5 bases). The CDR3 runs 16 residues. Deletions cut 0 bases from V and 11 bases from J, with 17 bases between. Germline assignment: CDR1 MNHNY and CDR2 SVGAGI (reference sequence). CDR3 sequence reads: CASSYSYRPTGAPLHF. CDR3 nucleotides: TGTGCCAGCAGTTACTCCTACAGGCCCACGGGGGCACCCCTCCACTTT.

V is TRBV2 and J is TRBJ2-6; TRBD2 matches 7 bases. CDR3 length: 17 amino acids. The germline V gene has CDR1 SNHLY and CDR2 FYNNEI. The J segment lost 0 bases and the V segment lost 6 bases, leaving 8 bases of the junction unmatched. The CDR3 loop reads CASRKGRVSSGANVLTF. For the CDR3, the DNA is TGTGCCAGCAGGAAAGGGAGGGTGTCCTCTGGGGCCAACGTCCTGACTTTC.

The CDR3 coding sequence is TGTGCCAGCAGCTCCAACTTAGCCGGGGAGCTGTTTTTT. It specifies CASSSNLAGELFF. V is TRBV11-3 and J is TRBJ2-2; D is unclear. Trimming stripped 4 bases from V and 6 bases from J, with 9 bases between. This CDR3 is built from 13 residues. Germline loops: CDR1 SGHNT, CDR2 YENEEA.

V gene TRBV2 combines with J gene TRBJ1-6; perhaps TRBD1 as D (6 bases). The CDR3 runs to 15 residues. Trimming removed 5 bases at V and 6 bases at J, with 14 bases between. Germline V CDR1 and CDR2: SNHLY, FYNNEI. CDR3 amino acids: CASSTDRSINSPLHF. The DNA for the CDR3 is TGTGCCAGCAGTACCGACAGGTCCATTAATTCACCCCTCCACTTT.

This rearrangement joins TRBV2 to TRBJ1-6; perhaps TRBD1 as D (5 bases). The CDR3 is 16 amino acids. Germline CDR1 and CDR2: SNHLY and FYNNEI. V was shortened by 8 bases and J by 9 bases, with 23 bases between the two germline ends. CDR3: CASRLSAGPVRSPLHF. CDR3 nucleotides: TGTGCCAGCCGGCTCTCCGCGGGGCCTGTACGTTCACCCCTCCACTTT. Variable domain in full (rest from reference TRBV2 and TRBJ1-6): EPEVTQTPSHQVTQMGQEVILRCVPISNHLYFYWYRQILGQKVEFLVSFYNNEISEKSEIFDDQFSVERPDGSNFTLKIRSTKLEDSAMYFCASRLSAGPVRSPLHFGNGTRLTVT.

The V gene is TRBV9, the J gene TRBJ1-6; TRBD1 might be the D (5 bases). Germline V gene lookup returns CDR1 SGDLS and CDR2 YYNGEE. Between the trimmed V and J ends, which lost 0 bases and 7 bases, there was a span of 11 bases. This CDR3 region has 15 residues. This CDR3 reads CASSVGLGRNSPLHF. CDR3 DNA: TGTGCCAGCAGCGTAGGTTTGGGGCGAAATTCACCCCTCCACTTT.

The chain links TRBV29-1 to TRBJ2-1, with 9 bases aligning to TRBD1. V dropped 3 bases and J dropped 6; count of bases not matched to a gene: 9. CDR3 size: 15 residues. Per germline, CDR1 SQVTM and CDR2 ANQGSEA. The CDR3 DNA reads TGCAGCGTTGAGTCCCGGGACAGGGTTTTCAATGAGCAGTTCTTC. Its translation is CSVESRDRVFNEQFF.

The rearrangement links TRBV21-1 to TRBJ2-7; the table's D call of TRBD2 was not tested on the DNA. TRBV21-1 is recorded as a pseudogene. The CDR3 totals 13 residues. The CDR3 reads CASSKGRGSEQYF. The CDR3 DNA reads TGTGCCAGCAGCAAAGGGCGGGGCAGCGAGCAGTACTTC.

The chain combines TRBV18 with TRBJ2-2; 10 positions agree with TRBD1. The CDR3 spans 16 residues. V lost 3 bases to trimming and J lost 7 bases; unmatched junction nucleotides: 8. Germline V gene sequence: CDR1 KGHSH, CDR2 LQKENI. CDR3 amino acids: CASSPMTGGPHGELFF. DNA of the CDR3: TGTGCCAGCTCACCTATGACAGGGGGCCCCCACGGGGAGCTGTTTTTT.

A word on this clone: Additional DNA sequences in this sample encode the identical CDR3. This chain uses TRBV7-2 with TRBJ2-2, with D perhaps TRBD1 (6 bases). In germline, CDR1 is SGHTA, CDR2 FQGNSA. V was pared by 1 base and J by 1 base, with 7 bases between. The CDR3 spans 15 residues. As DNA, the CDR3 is TGTGCCAGCAGCTTAGTAGGGGGGAACACCGGGGAGCTGTTTTTT. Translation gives CASSLVGGNTGELFF.

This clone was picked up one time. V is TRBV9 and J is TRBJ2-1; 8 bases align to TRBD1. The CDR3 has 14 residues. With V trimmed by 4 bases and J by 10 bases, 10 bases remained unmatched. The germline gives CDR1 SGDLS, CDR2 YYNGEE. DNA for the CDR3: TGTGCCAGCAGCCCCCGGACAGGGTGGACCGAGCAGTTCTTC. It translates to CASSPRTGWTEQFF.

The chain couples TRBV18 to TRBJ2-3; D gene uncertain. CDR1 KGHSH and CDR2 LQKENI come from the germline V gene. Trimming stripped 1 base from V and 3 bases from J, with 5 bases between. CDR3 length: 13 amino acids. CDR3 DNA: TGTGCCAGCTCACCACAAGCAACAGATACGCAGTATTTT. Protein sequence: CASSPQATDTQYF.

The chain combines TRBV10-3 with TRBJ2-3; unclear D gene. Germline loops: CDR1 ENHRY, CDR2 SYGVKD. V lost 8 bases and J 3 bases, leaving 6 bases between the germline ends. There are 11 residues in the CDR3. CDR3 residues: CAISRTDTQYF. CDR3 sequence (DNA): TGTGCCATCTCGCGGACAGATACGCAGTATTTT.

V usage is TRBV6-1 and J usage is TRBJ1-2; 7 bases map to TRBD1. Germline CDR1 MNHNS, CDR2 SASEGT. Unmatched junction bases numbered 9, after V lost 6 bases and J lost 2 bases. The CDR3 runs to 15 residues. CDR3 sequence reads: CASSPGTALNYGYTF. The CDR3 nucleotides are TGTGCCAGCAGCCCCGGGACAGCCTTAAACTATGGCTACACCTTC.

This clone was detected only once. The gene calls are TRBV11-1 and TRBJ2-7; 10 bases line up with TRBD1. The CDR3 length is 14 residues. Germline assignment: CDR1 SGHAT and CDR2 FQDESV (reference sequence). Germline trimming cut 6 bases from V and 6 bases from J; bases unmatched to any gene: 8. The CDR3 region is CASSWDRGPSEQYF. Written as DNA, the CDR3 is TGTGCCAGCAGTTGGGACAGGGGCCCTTCCGAGCAGTACTTC.

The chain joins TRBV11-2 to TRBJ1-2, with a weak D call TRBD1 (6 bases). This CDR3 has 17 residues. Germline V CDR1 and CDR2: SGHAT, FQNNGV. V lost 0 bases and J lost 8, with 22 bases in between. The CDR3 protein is CASSLEPRTDLPKGYTF. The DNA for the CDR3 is TGTGCCAGCAGCTTAGAGCCCCGGACAGACCTTCCTAAAGGCTACACCTTC.

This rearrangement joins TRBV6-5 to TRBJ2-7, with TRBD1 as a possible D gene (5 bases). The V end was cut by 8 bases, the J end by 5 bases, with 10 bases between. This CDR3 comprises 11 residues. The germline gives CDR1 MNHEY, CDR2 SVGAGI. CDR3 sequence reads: CASGQGDEQYF. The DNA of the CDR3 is TGTGCCAGCGGACAAGGGGACGAGCAGTACTTC.

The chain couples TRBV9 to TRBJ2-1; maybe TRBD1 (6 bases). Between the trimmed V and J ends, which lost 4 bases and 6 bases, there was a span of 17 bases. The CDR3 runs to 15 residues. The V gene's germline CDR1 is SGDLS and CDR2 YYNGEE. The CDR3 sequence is CASSSQTGTFNEQFF. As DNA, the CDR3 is TGTGCCAGCAGCTCCCAAACCGGGACATTCAATGAGCAGTTCTTC.

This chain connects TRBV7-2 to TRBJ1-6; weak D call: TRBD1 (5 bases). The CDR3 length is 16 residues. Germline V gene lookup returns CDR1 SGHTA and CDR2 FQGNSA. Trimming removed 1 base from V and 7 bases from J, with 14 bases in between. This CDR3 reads CASSLVPAGENSPLHF. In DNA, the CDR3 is TGTGCCAGCAGCTTAGTCCCCGCGGGGGAAAATTCACCCCTCCACTTT.

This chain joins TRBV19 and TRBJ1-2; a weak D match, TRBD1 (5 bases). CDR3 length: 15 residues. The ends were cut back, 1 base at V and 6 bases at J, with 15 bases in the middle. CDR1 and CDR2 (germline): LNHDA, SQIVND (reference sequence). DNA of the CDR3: TGTGCCAGTAGTATAGGGAGGGCAGGGAGAGATGGCTACACCTTC. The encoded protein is CASSIGRAGRDGYTF.

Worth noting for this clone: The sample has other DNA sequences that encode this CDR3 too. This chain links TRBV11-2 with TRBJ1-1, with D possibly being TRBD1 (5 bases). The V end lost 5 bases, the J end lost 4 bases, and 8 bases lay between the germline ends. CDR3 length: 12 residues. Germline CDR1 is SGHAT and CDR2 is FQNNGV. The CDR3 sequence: CASSPGGTEAFF. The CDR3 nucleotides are TGTGCCAGCAGCCCCGGGGGCACTGAAGCTTTCTTT. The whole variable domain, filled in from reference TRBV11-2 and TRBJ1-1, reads EAGVAQSPRYKIIEKRQSVAFWCNPISGHATLYWYQQILGQGPKLLIQFQNNGVVDDSQLPKDRFSAERLKGVDSTLKIQPAKLEDSAVYLCASSPGGTEAFFGQGTRLTVV.

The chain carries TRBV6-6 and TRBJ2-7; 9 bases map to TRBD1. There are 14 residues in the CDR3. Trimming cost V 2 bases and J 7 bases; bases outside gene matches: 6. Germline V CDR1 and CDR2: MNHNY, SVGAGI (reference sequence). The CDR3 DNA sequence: TGTGCCAGCAGTTACCCTTCGGGGACAGGGGAGCAGTACTTC. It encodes CASSYPSGTGEQYF.

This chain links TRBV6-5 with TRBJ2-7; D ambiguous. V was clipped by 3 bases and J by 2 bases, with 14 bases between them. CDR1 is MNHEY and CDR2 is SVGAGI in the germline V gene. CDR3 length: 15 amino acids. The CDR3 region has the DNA TGTGCCAGCAGTTATTTCTCCCAATCGGCCTACGAGCAGTACTTC. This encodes CASSYFSQSAYEQYF.

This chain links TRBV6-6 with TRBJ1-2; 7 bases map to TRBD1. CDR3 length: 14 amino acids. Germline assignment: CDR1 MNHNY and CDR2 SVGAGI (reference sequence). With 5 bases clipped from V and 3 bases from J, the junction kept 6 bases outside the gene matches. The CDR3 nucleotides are TGTGCCAGCAGTACCAGACAGGGTGACTATGGCTACACCTTC. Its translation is CASSTRQGDYGYTF.

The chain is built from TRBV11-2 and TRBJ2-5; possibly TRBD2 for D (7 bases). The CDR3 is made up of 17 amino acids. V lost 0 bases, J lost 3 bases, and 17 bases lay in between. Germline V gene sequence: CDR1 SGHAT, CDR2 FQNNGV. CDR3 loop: CASSLDMGGAEKETQYF. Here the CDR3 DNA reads TGTGCCAGCAGCTTAGATATGGGGGGGGCGGAAAAAGAGACCCAGTACTTC.

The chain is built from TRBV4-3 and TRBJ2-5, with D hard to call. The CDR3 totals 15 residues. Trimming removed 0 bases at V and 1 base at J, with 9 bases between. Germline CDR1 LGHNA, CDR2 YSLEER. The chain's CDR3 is CASSQETTLQETQYF. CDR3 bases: TGCGCCAGCAGCCAAGAAACCACTCTCCAAGAGACCCAGTACTTC.